Sequencing of this T cell receptor beta chain was carried out in a study of control samples from healthy donors and cancer patients. Clones were sequenced by immunoSEQ multiplex PCR, and TCRdb holds only the in-frame ones, with some missing. The sample has just under 150,000 clones, more than 85% seen once; the top ten hold approximately 2.9%. This clone was counted only a few times. The sample comprised blood. This TCR came from a man aged 30-40 years in good health.

The CDR3 is CASSLPGTDSNQPQHF. CDR3 in DNA: TGTGCCAGCAGTTTGCCTGGGACGGATAGCAATCAGCCCCAGCATTTT. The genes are TRBV28 and TRBJ1-5; TRBD1 might be the D (5 bases). Deletions cut 3 bases from V and 0 bases from J, with 12 bases between. The CDR3 sequence is 16 residues long. CDR1 and CDR2 (germline): MDHEN, SYDVKM.